One and the same sample provided the 9 T cell receptor beta chains below, sequenced in a study of T-cell reconstitution after alpha-beta-depleted transplantation in children. It was with unique molecular identifiers that the TCRbeta library was prepared. TCRdb recomputed calls from the PCR reads with MiXCR, one row per CDR3 protein. Among about 580,000 distinct CDR3 sequences listed, 23% were seen once. This specimen was PBMCs, mostly from graft donor cells, taken 360 days after TCRalphabeta/CD19-depleted stem cell transplant. Receptors were obtained from a boy younger than two who had a stem cell transplant for acute myeloid leukemia, so the T cells may come from the graft donor.

The chain is built from TRBV20-1 and TRBJ1-2; D gene unclear. The CDR3 contains 10 residues. V lost 5 bases, J lost 7 bases, and 8 bases lay in between. Germline loops: CDR1 DFQATT, CDR2 SNEGSKA (reference sequence). CDR3 region: CSAGGAGYTF. CDR3 in DNA: TGCAGTGCTGGAGGTGCTGGCTACACCTTC.

This clonotype was seen many times. V and J are TRBV11-2 and TRBJ2-7; 7 nucleotides match TRBD1. The germline V gene encodes CDR1 SGHAT and CDR2 FQNNGV. V was pared by 3 bases and J by 1 base, with 3 bases of the junction left unmatched. CDR3 size: 14 residues. In DNA form, the CDR3 reads TGTGCCAGCAGCTTCGGGGACAGATCCTACGAGCAGTACTTC. Protein product: CASSFGDRSYEQYF.

The rearrangement uses TRBV4-1 and TRBJ2-7, with D maybe TRBD2 (6 bases). Trimming removed 6 bases from V and 5 bases from J, with 17 bases in between. CDR1 is MGHRA and CDR2 is YSYEKL in the germline V gene. This CDR3 is 14 amino acids long. The CDR3 protein is CASSPGLREDEQYF. DNA for the CDR3: TGCGCCAGCAGTCCCGGTTTAAGGGAGGACGAGCAGTACTTC.

In this sample, this clonotype turned up a few times. This chain connects TRBV6-6 to TRBJ1-1, with D tentatively TRBD1 (6 bases). Germline V gene lookup returns CDR1 MNHNY and CDR2 SVGAGI (reference sequence). The CDR3 runs to 13 residues. V was trimmed by 7 bases and J by 4 bases, leaving 13 bases between them. CDR3 nucleotide sequence: TGTGCCAGCAAGTTACAGGGAGGCACTGAAGCTTTCTTT. Translated, it gives CASKLQGGTEAFF.

The table lists this clonotype with a few counts. The J gene is TRBJ2-5, the V gene TRBV12-3 or TRBV12-4; D is undetermined. The CDR3 extends over 14 amino acids. Trimming pared 2 bases from V and 1 base from J, leaving 8 bases between. The CDR3 sequence is CASSLSRFQETQYF. The CDR3 nucleotides are TGTGCCAGCAGTTTATCCAGATTCCAAGAGACCCAGTACTTC.

The V call is TRBV20-1, the J call TRBJ2-7; 7 nucleotides match TRBD2. Germline trimming cut 3 bases from V and 3 bases from J; bases unmatched to any gene: 8. Germline CDR1 and CDR2: DFQATT and SNEGSKA (reference sequence). This CDR3 spans 14 amino acids. CDR3 bases: TGCAGTGCTAGGGGGGAGGGAGACTTCTACGAGCAGTACTTC. As protein: CSARGEGDFYEQYF.

Ten or more counts support this clonotype. This chain joins TRBV29-1 and TRBJ2-1; 8 bases match TRBD1. This CDR3 spans 12 amino acids. The germline V gene encodes CDR1 SQVTM and CDR2 ANQGSEA. V lost 6 bases and J lost 9; bases outside the gene matches: 7. CDR3 DNA sequence: TGCAGCGTGGACAGGGTTGGAGTTGAGCAGTTCTTC. The encoded protein is CSVDRVGVEQFF.

This clonotype turned up a few times. The chain recombines TRBV9 with TRBJ2-2; 7 nucleotides agree with TRBD2. This CDR3 spans 15 amino acids. V trimming: 3 bases; J trimming: 0 bases; junction bases outside the gene matches: 2. The germline gives CDR1 SGDLS, CDR2 YYNGEE. The CDR3 loop reads CASSETSSNTGELFF. The DNA of the CDR3 is TGTGCCAGCAGCGAGACTAGCTCGAACACCGGGGAGCTGTTTTTT.

V and J are TRBV29-1 and TRBJ2-3; D not resolved. CDR1 and CDR2 from the germline V gene are SQVTM and ANQGSEA. Trimming pared 4 bases from V and 4 bases from J, leaving 6 bases between. CDR3 length: 11 amino acids. CDR3 loop: CSVVPPDTQYF. CDR3 DNA: TGCAGCGTTGTCCCCCCAGATACGCAGTATTTT.